Listed below are T cell receptor beta chains from one sample, sequenced in a study of blood T cell repertoires in COVID-19. Data came from immunoSEQ multiplex PCR; TCRdb stores just in-frame clones and leaves some out. The sample shows approximately 150,000 clones, 85% of them seen only once. Sequencing was done on a sample of peripheral blood. Receptors originate from a woman older than 75 with COVID-19, enrolled during active disease. Both conserved end residues are part of each CDR3. A D gene is named only where the DNA matches it firmly. Expanded clones are given a class, and other clones once, few, many or no size at all.

TRBJ2-1 TRBV6-5 TRBD2 - CASRSNLAGNGLFF TGTGCCAGCAGATCTAACTTAGCGGGAAATGGGTTGTTCTTC
TRBJ1-3 TRBV19 TRBD1 - CASSPPPLGWDSHSPPGNTIYF TGTGCCAGTAGTCCCCCTCCTCTAGGCTGGGACAGTCATTCTCCTCCTGGAAACACCATATATTTT
TRBJ1-3 TRBV28 - - CASMSSAGANSGNTIYF TGTGCCAGCATGTCCTCGGCAGGGGCGAACTCTGGAAACACCATATATTTT
TRBJ1-1 TRBV19 TRBD1 - CASKTRDRGTEAFF TGTGCCAGTAAAACCCGGGACAGGGGCACTGAAGCTTTCTTT
TRBJ2-1 TRBV18 TRBD2 - CATRAGGRNEQFF TGTGCCACCAGAGCGGGGGGGCGTAATGAGCAGTTCTTC
TRBJ2-5 TRBV7-9 TRBD2 - CASSATSGRAGETQYF TGTGCCAGCAGCGCGACTAGCGGGAGGGCCGGGGAGACCCAGTACTTC
TRBJ2-5 TRBV7-2 - - CASSLRGSQETQYF TGTGCCAGCAGCTTAAGGGGGTCTCAAGAGACCCAGTACTTC
TRBJ2-7 TRBV5-4 - few CASSSQKTGLYEQYF TGTGCCAGCAGCTCACAAAAGACAGGTCTCTACGAGCAGTACTTC
TRBJ2-7 TRBV5-1 - - CASSLGAGREQYF TGCGCCAGCAGCTTGGGCGCGGGGCGGGAGCAGTACTTC
TRBJ1-2 TRBV29-1 TRBD1 once CSVGGTGNGYTF TGCAGCGTTGGGGGGACAGGGAATGGCTACACCTTC
TRBJ2-7 TRBV6-5 TRBD1 - CASSSPGQNIEQYF TGTGCCAGCAGTTCGCCGGGACAGAATATTGAGCAGTACTTC
TRBJ1-3 TRBV2 - - CAVGFSSGNTIYF TGTGCCGTTGGCTTCAGCTCTGGAAACACCATATATTTT
TRBJ1-5 TRBV9 - - CASSETEYQPQHF TGTGCCAGCAGCGAGACAGAGTATCAGCCCCAGCATTTT
TRBJ2-1 TRBV2 - few CASGTGEQFF TGTGCCAGCGGTACGGGAGAGCAGTTCTTC
TRBJ1-5 TRBV19 TRBD1 - CASSARGQGGQPQHF TGTGCCAGTAGTGCCCGGGGACAGGGAGGTCAGCCCCAGCATTTT
TRBJ2-7 TRBV4-2 - - CASSQGDRAYEQYF TGTGCCAGCAGCCAAGGAGACAGAGCCTACGAGCAGTACTTC
TRBJ1-2 TRBV5-1 TRBD1 - CASSLEDRQYGYTF TGCGCCAGCAGCTTGGAGGACAGGCAGTATGGCTACACCTTC
TRBJ1-6 TRBV28 - - CASRTGGANSPLHF TGTGCCAGCAGGACCGGGGGAGCTAATTCACCCCTCCACTTT
TRBJ1-1 TRBV12-3/TRBV12-4 - - CASSLAGGTEAFF TGTGCCAGCAGCCTCGCCGGGGGCACTGAAGCTTTCTTT
TRBJ1-1 TRBV29-1 - once CSVVGEEEAFF TGCAGCGTTGTGGGGGAGGAAGAAGCTTTCTTT
TRBJ2-2 TRBV25-1 - - CASPSDTGELFF TGTGCCAGCCCCTCAGACACCGGGGAGCTGTTTTTT
TRBJ1-4 TRBV7-9 TRBD1 - CASSQQGGEKLFF TGTGCCAGCAGCCAACAGGGGGGCGAAAAACTGTTTTTT
TRBJ2-7 TRBV28 TRBD1 - CASNTRQGTYEQYF TGTGCCAGCAACACACGACAGGGGACCTACGAGCAGTACTTC
TRBJ1-6 TRBV28 TRBD1 - CASSFTTGGNSPLHF TGTGCCAGCAGTTTTACAACAGGGGGAAATTCACCCCTCCACTTT
TRBJ2-1 TRBV4-2 - - CASSLRLANNEQFF TGTGCCAGCAGCCTCAGGCTAGCGAACAATGAGCAGTTCTTC
TRBJ1-1 TRBV27 - - CASSLLGRGPEKAFF TGTGCCAGCAGTTTACTCGGCAGGGGCCCAGAAAAAGCTTTCTTT
TRBJ2-3 TRBV7-2 TRBD1 - CASSLNRGGTDTQYF TGTGCCAGCAGCCTTAACAGGGGCGGCACAGATACGCAGTATTTT
TRBJ2-1 TRBV9 TRBD2 - CASSVGTSGNDEQFF TGTGCCAGCAGCGTCGGGACTAGCGGGAACGATGAGCAGTTCTTC
TRBJ2-1 TRBV4-2 TRBD2 - CASRDSGTRNEQFF TGTGCCAGCAGGGATAGCGGGACCCGCAATGAGCAGTTCTTC
TRBJ2-2 TRBV18 - - CASSPRGQGGFPGELFF TGTGCCAGCTCACCACGCGGCCAGGGAGGTTTTCCCGGGGAGCTGTTTTTT
TRBJ1-1 TRBV5-4 TRBD1 - CASSLGRGQNTEAFF TGTGCCAGCAGCTTGGGCAGGGGGCAGAACACTGAAGCTTTCTTT
TRBJ2-3 TRBV11-3 TRBD2 - CASSFWTSGASTDTQYF TGTGCCAGCAGCTTCTGGACTAGCGGGGCAAGCACAGATACGCAGTATTTT
TRBJ2-5 TRBV21-1 - - CASSTTDTETQETQYF TGTGCCAGCAGCACTACGGATACAGAGACCCAAGAGACCCAGTACTTC
TRBJ1-2 TRBV6-5 TRBD1 - CASRETGGGYTF TGTGCCAGCAGGGAGACAGGGGGAGGCTACACCTTC
TRBJ2-5 TRBV5-4 TRBD2 - CASSPPLSSAGGRETQYF TGTGCCAGCAGCCCACCCCTCAGTTCAGCGGGGGGTAGGGAGACCCAGTACTTC
TRBJ2-7 TRBV7-2 TRBD2 few CASSSRSGGAYEQYF TGTGCCAGCAGTTCCCGTAGCGGGGGGGCCTACGAGCAGTACTTC
TRBJ1-1 TRBV28 - - CAYDNTWGGAFF TGTGCCTATGACAATACTTGGGGGGGAGCTTTCTTT
TRBJ1-2 TRBV28 TRBD1 - CATEPHRTGGSYGYTF TGTGCCACCGAACCCCACAGGACAGGGGGGAGCTATGGCTACACCTTC
TRBJ2-7 TRBV19 TRBD2 - CASSQLSSGRRNYEQYF TGTGCCAGTAGTCAACTCTCTAGCGGGAGAAGAAACTACGAGCAGTACTTC
TRBJ1-5 TRBV4-2 - - CASGQTALEPQHF TGTGCCAGCGGACAGACAGCCTTGGAGCCCCAGCATTTT
TRBJ1-6 TRBV5-6 - - CASSLGTGIVDSPLHF TGTGCCAGCAGCTTGGGGACGGGGATAGTTGATTCACCCCTCCACTTT